Included here is one TCR beta chain sequence, with context. The antigen is undetermined. Trimming cost V 0 bases and J 4 bases, with 7 bases left between them. Germline V gene sequence: CDR1 SEHNR, CDR2 FQNEAQ (reference sequence). The CDR3 runs to 14 residues. The sample comes from a study of T cell responses to AZD1222 COVID-19 vaccine. The protocol was immunoSEQ multiplex PCR, while the TCRdb copy is restricted to in-frame clones and leaves out a portion. The profile shows some 100,000 clones, 87% of them singletons. Study conclusions and caveats: Samples come after the peak T cell response, not at day 14.

The sequencing here drew on peripheral blood, taken 28 days after the second AZD1222 dose. This chain joins TRBV7-9 and TRBJ1-5; D unclear. This TCR came from an adult who received the AZD1222 COVID-19 vaccine. In DNA, the CDR3 is TGTGCCAGCAGCTTAGCGGTGCAGAATCAGCCCCAGCATTTT. Translation gives CASSLAVQNQPQHF.